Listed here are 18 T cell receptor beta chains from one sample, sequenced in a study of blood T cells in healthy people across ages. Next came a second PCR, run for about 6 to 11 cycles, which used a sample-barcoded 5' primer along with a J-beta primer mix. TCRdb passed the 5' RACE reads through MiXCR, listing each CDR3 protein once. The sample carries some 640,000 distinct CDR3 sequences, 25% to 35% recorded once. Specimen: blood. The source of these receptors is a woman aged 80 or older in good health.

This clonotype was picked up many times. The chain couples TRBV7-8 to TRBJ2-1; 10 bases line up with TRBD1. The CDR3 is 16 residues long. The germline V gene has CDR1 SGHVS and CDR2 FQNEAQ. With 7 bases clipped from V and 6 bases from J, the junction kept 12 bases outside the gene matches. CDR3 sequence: CASTLRRGTGVNEQFF. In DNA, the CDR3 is TGTGCCAGCACCTTGAGACGGGGGACAGGGGTCAATGAGCAGTTCTTC.

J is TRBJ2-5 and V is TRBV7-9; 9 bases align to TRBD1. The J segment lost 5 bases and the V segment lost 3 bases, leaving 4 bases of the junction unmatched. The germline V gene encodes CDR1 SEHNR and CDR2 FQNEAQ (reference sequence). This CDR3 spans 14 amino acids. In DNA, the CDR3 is TGTGCCAGCAGCTTCAGAGGACAGGGGGAGACCCAGTACTTC. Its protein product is CASSFRGQGETQYF. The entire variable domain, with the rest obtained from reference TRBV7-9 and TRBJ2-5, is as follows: DTGVSQNPRHKITKRGQNVTFRCDPISEHNRLYWYRQTLGQGPEFLTYFQNEAQLEKSRLLSDRFSAERPKGSFSTLEIQRTEQGDSAMYLCASSFRGQGETQYFGPGTRLLVL.

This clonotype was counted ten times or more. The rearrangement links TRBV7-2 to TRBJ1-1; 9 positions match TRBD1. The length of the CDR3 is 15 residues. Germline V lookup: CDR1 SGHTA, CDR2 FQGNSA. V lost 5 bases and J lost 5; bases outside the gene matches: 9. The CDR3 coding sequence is TGTGCCAGCAGCCTGAGAACAGGGGGCGAAACTGAAGCTTTCTTT. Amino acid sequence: CASSLRTGGETEAFF.

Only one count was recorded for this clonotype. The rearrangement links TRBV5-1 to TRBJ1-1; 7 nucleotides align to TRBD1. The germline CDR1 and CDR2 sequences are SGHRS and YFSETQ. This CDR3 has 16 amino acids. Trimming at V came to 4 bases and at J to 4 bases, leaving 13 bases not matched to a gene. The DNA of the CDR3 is TGCGCCAGCAGCAAACGACAGGGAGGTATCGGCACTGAAGCTTTCTTT. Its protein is CASSKRQGGIGTEAFF.

The CDR3 DNA follows: TGTGCCAGCAGCACCGGGACACGGTCCAGCACAATCTACGAGCAGTACTTC. Amino acids: CASSTGTRSSTIYEQYF. The chain has TRBV7-8 and TRBJ2-5; perhaps TRBD1 as D (6 bases). Gene TRBJ2-7 matches the end of the DNA better, so the J call may be wrong. Germline V CDR1 and CDR2: SGHVS, FQNEAQ. The CDR3 loop spans 17 amino acids.

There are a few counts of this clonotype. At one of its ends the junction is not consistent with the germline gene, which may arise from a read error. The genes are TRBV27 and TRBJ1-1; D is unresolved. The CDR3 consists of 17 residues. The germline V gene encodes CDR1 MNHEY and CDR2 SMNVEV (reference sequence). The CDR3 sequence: CAGSPGGIVALNTEAFF. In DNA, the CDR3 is TGTGCCGGCAGCCCCGGTGGAATAGTTGCCTTGAACACTGAAGCTTTCTTT.

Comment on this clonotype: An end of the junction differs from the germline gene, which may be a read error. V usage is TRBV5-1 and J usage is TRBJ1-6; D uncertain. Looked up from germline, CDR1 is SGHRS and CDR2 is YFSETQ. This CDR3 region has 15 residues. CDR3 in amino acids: CASSLEGSDNSPLHF. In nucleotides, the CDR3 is TGCGCCAGCAGCTTGGAGGGCTCCGATAATTCACCCCTCCACTTT.

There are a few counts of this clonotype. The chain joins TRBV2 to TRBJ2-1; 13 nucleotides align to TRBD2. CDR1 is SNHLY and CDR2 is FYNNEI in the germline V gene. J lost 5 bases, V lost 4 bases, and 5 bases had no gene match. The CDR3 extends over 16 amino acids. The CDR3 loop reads CASSGSGTSGNNEQFF. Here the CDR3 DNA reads TGTGCCAGCAGTGGGTCCGGGACTAGCGGGAACAATGAGCAGTTCTTC.

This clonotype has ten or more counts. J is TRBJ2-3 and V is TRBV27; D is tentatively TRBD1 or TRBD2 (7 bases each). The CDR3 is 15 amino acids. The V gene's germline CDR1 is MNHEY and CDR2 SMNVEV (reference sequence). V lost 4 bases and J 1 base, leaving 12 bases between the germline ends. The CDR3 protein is CASSSTGRGTDTQYF. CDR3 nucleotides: TGTGCCAGCAGTTCGACAGGGAGGGGCACAGATACGCAGTATTTT.

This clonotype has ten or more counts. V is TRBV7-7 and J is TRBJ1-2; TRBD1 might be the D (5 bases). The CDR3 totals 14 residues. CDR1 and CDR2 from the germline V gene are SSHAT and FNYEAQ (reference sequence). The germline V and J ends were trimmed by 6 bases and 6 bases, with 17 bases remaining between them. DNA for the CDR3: TGTGCCAGCAGTCCCCTTGACAGCCTCGATGGCTACACCTTC. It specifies CASSPLDSLDGYTF.

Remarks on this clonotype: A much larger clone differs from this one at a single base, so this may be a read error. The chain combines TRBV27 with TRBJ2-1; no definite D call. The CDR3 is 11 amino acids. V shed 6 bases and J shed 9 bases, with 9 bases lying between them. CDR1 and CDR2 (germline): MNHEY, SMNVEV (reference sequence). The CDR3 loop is CASRTSGEQFF. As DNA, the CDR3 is TGTGCCAGCAGGACGTCTGGTGAGCAGTTCTTC.

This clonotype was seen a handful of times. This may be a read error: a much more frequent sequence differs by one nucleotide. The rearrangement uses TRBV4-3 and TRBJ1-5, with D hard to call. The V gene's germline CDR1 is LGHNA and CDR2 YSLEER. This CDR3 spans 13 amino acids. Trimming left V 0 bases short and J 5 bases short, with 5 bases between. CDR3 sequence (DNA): TGCGCCAGCAGCCAAGATTGGGATCAGCCCCAGCATTTT. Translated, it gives CASSQDWDQPQHF.

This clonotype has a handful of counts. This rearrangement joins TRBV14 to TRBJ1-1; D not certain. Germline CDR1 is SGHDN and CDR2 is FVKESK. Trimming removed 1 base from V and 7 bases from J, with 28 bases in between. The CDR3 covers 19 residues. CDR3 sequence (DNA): TGTGCCAGCAGCCAAGTATCCTTACTGGTCGGCAACGGGTATGATGAAGCTTTCTTT. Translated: CASSQVSLLVGNGYDEAFF.

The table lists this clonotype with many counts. The CDR3 loop reads CASSLARGPQETQYF. CDR3 DNA: TGTGCCAGCAGCTTAGCGAGGGGACCCCAAGAGACCCAGTACTTC. V and J are TRBV7-2 and TRBJ2-5; D tentatively fits TRBD1 or TRBD2 (5 bases each). Looked up from germline, CDR1 is SGHTA and CDR2 is FQGNSA. This CDR3 has 15 amino acids. With 0 bases removed from V and 1 base from J, the gap between germline ends came to 9 bases.

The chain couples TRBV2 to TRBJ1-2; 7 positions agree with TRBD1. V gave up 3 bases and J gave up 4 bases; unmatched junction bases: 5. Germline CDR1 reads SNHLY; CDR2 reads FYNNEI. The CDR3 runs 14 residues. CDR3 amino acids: CASSDNRGAYGYTF. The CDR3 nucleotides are TGTGCCAGCAGTGATAACAGGGGAGCCTATGGCTACACCTTC. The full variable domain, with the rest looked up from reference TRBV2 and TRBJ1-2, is EPEVTQTPSHQVTQMGQEVILRCVPISNHLYFYWYRQILGQKVEFLVSFYNNEISEKSEIFDDQFSVERPDGSNFTLKIRSTKLEDSAMYFCASSDNRGAYGYTFGSGTRLTVV.

Here the CDR3 DNA reads TGCGCCAGCAGCCTTCAATTGGGAACCGGGACAGGGGTACGCAGGACTTACAATGAGCAGTTCTTC. This gives the protein CASSLQLGTGTGVRRTYNEQFF. This rearrangement joins TRBV5-1 to TRBJ2-1, with 10 bases matching TRBD1. The CDR3 sequence is 22 residues long. Germline V CDR1 and CDR2: SGHRS, YFSETQ. V was pared by 4 bases and J by 4 bases, with 26 bases of the junction left unmatched.

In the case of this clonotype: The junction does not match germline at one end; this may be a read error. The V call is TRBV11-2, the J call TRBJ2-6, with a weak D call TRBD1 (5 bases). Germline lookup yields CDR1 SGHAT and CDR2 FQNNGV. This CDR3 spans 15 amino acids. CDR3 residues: CASSLGNSGANVPTF. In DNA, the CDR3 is TGTGCCAGCAGCTTAGGCAACTCTGGGGCCAACGTCCCGACTTTC.

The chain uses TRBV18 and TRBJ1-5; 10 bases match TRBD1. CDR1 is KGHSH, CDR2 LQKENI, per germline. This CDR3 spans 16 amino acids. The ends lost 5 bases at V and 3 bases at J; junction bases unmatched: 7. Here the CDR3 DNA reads TGTGCCAGCTCATTGGGGACAGGGGTCCTCAATCAGCCCCAGCATTTT. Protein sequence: CASSLGTGVLNQPQHF.